This T cell receptor beta chain came from a study of T cell repertoires in cytomegalovirus infection (dated by TCRdb to between 2019 and 2020). Looking at the study overall: Alongside well-studied HLA-B-restricted epitopes, the peptide stimulations were aimed at recently identified HLA-C-restricted CMV epitopes, whose presentation resists viral immunomodulation. Because public TCR beta signatures pointed to carriage of CMV infection together with the matching HLA type, the HLA type of each donor mattered for the analysis.

The run used an Illumina HiSeq 1500. TCRdb trimmed public reads at Q25 via fastp, called clones via MiXCR and kept in-frame beta chains. Each CDR3 protein appears once, grouped with its most common genes and DNA. The sample yields about 280,000 distinct CDR3 sequences; 22% were counted once. Clones ranked in the top ten supply roughly 19% of the sample. From the cysteine up to the phenylalanine, the CDR3 has a length of 10 residues. Kept here is only the CDR3 DNA, which spans 30 bases and is read in frame from base 1. Based on the germline V gene (reference sequence), the CDR1 and CDR2 sequences are SEHNR and FQNEAQ. Overall study outcomes, separate from this receptor: The ex vivo response was dominated by HLA-C-restricted CMV-specific TCR beta clonotypes, which also provided the single most frequent clonotype in two of eight donors. In both this cohort and an independent cohort of several hundred donors, the cumulative frequency of public TCR beta family members distinguished carriers of CMV infection plus the relevant HLA type.

In the paper's terms, the treatment or condition label means: in vitro stimulation with specific CMV peptide epitopes to enrich CMV-specific T cells. This clonotype was picked up many times. Its antigen has not been determined. The junction does not match germline at one end; this may be a read error. The sequences come from cultured PBMCs, collected from culture after CMV antigen stimulation. Recombination joined TRBV7-9 with TRBJ2-3, with the identity of the D gene unclear. The sequence was collected from a human donor in good health (CMV status not recorded). Some clones in this sample may be carry-over from other donors' samples. The CDR3 protein is CASSLEHEYF. The nucleotide sequence is TGTGCCAGCAGTTTAGAACATGAGTATTTT.